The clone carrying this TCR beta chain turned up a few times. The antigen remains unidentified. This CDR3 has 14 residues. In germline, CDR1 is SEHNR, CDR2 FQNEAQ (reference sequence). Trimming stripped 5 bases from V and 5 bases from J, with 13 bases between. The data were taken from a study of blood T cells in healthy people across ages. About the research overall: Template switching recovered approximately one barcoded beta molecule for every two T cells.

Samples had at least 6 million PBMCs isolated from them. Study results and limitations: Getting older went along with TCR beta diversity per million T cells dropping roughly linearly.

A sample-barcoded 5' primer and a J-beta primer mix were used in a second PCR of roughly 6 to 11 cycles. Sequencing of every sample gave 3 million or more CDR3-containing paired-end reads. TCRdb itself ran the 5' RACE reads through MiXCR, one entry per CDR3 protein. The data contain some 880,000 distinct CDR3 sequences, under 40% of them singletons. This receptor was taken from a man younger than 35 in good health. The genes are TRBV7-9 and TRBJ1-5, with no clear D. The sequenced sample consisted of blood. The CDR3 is CASSPSSTYQPQHF. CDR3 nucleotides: TGTGCCAGCAGCCCCTCCAGCACTTATCAGCCCCAGCATTTT.